This T cell receptor beta chain was profiled in a study of cytomegalovirus exposure and HLA in healthy donors. Study background: Samples from HLA-typed donors yielded 65 million to 90 million unique TCRs in an early data release. Caucasian-associated ancestry cluster membership applied to just over 80% of under 450 genotyped donors.

The germline gives CDR1 LNHDA, CDR2 SQIVND (reference sequence). The CDR3 is 18 residues long. The J segment lost 8 bases and the V segment lost 4 bases, leaving 18 bases of the junction unmatched. The PCR employed 60 Vbeta primers together with 13 Jbeta primers. Profiled with immunoSEQ multiplex PCR; TCRdb holds only in-frame clones, not every one. The table shows some 160,000 clones, with less than 90% occurring only once. Sequencing was carried out using PBMCs. The chain is built from TRBV19 and TRBJ2-4; 9 bases are a match to TRBD2. This TCR derives from a male donor in good health and CMV-seropositive. The CDR3 loop is CASSTMARAGGQGDIQYF. The CDR3 DNA reads TGTGCCAGTAGTACTATGGCTCGCGCGGGAGGGCAAGGAGACATTCAGTACTTC. The complete variable domain, with remaining parts taken from reference TRBV19 and TRBJ2-4, reads DGGITQSPKYLFRKEGQNVTLSCEQNLNHDAMYWYRQDPGQGLRLIYYSQIVNDFQKGDIAEGYSVSREKKESFPLTVTSAQKNPTAFYLCASSTMARAGGQGDIQYFGAGTRLSVL.